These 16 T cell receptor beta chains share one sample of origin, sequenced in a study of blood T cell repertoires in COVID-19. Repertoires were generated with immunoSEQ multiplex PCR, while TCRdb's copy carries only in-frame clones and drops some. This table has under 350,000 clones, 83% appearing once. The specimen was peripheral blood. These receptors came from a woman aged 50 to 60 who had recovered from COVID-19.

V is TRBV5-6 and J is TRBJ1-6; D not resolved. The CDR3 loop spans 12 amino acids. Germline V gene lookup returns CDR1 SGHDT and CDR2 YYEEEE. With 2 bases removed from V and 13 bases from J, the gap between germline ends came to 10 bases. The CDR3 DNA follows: TGTGCCAGCAGCTTCGCGGGCGGGCCCCTCCACTTT. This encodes CASSFAGGPLHF.

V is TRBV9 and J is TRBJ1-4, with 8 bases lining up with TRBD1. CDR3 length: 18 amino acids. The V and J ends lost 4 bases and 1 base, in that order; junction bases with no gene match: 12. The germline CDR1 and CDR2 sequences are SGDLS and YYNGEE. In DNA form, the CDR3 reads TGTGCCAGCAGCCCAGGGGGGTCAGGGGGCGTAACTAATGAAAAACTGTTTTTT. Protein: CASSPGGSGGVTNEKLFF.

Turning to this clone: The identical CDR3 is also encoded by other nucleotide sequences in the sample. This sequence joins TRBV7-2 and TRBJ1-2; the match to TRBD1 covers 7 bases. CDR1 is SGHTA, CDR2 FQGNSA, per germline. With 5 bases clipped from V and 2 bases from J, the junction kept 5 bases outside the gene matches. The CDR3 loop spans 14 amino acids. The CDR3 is CASSPGTANYGYTF. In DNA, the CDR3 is TGTGCCAGCAGCCCCGGGACAGCCAACTATGGCTACACCTTC.

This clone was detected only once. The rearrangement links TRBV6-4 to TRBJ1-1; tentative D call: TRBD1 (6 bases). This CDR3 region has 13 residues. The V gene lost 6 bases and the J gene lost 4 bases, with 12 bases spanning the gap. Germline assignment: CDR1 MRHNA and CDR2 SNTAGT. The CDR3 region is CASSLTGTTEAFF. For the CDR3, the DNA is TGTGCCAGCAGCCTCACAGGGACCACTGAAGCTTTCTTT.

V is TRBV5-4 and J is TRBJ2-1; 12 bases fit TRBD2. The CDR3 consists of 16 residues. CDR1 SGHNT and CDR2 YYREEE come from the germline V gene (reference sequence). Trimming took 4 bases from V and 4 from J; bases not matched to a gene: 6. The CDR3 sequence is CASSLPGLAGYNEQFF. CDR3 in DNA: TGTGCCAGCAGCCTACCGGGACTAGCGGGTTACAATGAGCAGTTCTTC.

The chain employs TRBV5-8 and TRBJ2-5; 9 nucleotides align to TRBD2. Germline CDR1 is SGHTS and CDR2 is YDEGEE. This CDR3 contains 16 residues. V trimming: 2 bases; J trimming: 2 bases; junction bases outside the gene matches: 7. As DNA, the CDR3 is TGTGCCAGCAGCTTTCGTCTAGCGGGGACTCAAGAGACCCAGTACTTC. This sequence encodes CASSFRLAGTQETQYF.

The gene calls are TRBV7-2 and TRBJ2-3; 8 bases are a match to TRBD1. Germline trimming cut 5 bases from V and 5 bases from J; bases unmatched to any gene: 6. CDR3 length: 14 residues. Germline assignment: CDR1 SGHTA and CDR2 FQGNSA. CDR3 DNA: TGTGCCAGCAGCCCCGGACAGGGCGGAGATACGCAGTATTTT. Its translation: CASSPGQGGDTQYF.

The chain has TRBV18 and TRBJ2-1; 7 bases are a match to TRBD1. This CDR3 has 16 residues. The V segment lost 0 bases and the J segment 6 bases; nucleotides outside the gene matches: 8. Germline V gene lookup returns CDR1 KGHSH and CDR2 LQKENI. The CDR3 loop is CASSPPGQGDSNEQFF. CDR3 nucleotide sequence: TGTGCCAGCTCACCACCGGGCCAGGGGGATAGCAATGAGCAGTTCTTC.

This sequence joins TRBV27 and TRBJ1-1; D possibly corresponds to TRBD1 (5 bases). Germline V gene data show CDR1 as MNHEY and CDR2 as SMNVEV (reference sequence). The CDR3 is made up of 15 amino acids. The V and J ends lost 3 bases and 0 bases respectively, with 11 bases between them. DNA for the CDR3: TGTGCCAGCAGTTTCTCAGGGAACATGAACACTGAAGCTTTCTTT. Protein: CASSFSGNMNTEAFF.

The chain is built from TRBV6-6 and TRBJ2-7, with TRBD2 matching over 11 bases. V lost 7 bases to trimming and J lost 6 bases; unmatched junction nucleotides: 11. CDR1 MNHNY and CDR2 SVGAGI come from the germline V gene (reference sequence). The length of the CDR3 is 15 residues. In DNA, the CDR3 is TGTGCCAGCACCGGGACTAGCGGTCCCTCTGGCGAGCAGTACTTC. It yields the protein CASTGTSGPSGEQYF.

In nucleotides, the CDR3 is TGTGCCAGCAGTTACAGGAGTCAGCCCCAGCATTTT. This sequence encodes CASSYRSQPQHF. This chain links TRBV6-2 or TRBV6-3 with TRBJ1-5; D not certain. The CDR3 covers 12 residues. The germline gives CDR1 MNHEY, CDR2 SVGEGT. Between the trimmed V and J ends, which lost 2 bases and 6 bases, there was a span of 5 bases.

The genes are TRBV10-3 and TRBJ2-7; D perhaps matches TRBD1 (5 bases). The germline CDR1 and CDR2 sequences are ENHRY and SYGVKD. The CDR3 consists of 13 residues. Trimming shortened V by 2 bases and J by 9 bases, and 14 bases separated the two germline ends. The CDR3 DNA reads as TGTGCCATCAGTGAGGCTACAGAAGGGGCGCAGTACTTC. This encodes CAISEATEGAQYF.

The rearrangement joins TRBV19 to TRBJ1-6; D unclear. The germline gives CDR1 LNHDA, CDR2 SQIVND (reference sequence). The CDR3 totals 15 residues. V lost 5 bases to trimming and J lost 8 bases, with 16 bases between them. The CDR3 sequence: CASSRGWVADSPLHF. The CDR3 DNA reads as TGTGCCAGTAGTCGGGGTTGGGTTGCGGATTCACCCCTCCACTTT.

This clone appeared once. This CDR3 reads CASSLAGSSNQPQHF. As DNA, the CDR3 is TGTGCCAGCAGTTTGGCGGGGTCTAGCAATCAGCCCCAGCATTTT. The rearrangement links TRBV28 to TRBJ1-5; unclear D gene. The V end was cut by 3 bases, the J end by 0 bases, with 9 bases between. Per germline, CDR1 MDHEN and CDR2 SYDVKM. The CDR3 runs 15 residues.

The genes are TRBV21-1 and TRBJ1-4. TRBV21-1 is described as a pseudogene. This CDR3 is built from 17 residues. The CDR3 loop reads CASSEVGPGDSDEKLFF. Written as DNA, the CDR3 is TGTGCCAGCAGCGAAGTTGGGCCGGGGGATTCGGATGAAAAACTGTTTTTT.

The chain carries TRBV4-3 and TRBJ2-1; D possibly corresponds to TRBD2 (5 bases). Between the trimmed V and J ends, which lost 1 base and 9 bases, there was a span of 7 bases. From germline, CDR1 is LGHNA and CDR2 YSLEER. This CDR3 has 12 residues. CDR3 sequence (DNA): TGCGCCAGCAGCCAAGCTGGGAGTGAGCAGTTCTTC. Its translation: CASSQAGSEQFF.